The source of this TCR beta chain is a study of shared clonotypes between healthy human individuals. Study outcomes and limitations: Having only a few donors restricted how much genetic and exposure-history diversity was captured. Rarefaction indicated that sorted-subset sequencing remained incomplete although depth was large.

Trimming took off 0 bases at V and 0 bases at J, with 7 bases between the two ends. CDR1 and CDR2 (germline): SEHNR, FQNEAQ (reference sequence). The CDR3 covers 15 residues. CD45RO-negative cells were positively selected for CCR7, leaving out terminally differentiated effector memory CD45RA+ cells. Genomic DNA of every subset was divided equally among multiple immunoSEQ plates. Profiled with immunoSEQ multiplex PCR; TCRdb holds only in-frame clones, not every one. The sample lists almost 700,000 clones; roughly 94% were seen once. A note on this clone: Its antigen remains unknown. The identical CDR3 is also encoded by other nucleotide sequences in the sample.

This sequence joins TRBV7-9 and TRBJ2-3; D call uncertain. This receptor was identified in a man aged 25-40 years in good health. Sequencing was performed on naive CD8+ T cells sorted from blood. The CDR3 DNA reads as TGTGCCAGCAGCTTAGCGGTGGCTAGCACAGATACGCAGTATTTT. This encodes CASSLAVASTDTQYF. Supplemented by reference TRBV7-9 and TRBJ2-3, the full variable domain reads DTGVSQNPRHKITKRGQNVTFRCDPISEHNRLYWYRQTLGQGPEFLTYFQNEAQLEKSRLLSDRFSAERPKGSFSTLEIQRTEQGDSAMYLCASSLAVASTDTQYFGPGTRLTVL.